This T cell receptor (beta chain) comes out of a study of T cell clonotyping in hematopoietic cell transplantation. Broader study findings: Few recipient clonotypes overlapped donors; over 95% were de novo at given depth. Broader posttransplant TCR repertoire diversity was predicted by graft donor and pretransplant recipient Inverse Simpson Index values.

This table comes from immunoSEQ multiplex PCR, and its TCRdb copy is limited to in-frame clones, with some not included. This table holds fewer than 15,000 clones, approximately 90% found once. The V gene end was trimmed by 5 bases and the J gene end by 4 bases; junction bases not matched to a gene: 3. Per germline, CDR1 MNHNY and CDR2 SVGAGI (reference sequence). The CDR3 is 14 residues long. A note on this clone: Antigen unknown.

V gene TRBV6-6 combines with J gene TRBJ1-1; the match to TRBD1 covers 11 bases. This sequence was found in a woman aged 45-59 years in good health. Some clones in this sample may be carry-over from other donors' samples. Sequencing used peripheral blood mononuclear cells. Here the CDR3 reads CASSGQGALTEAFF. The CDR3 DNA sequence: TGTGCCAGCAGTGGACAGGGGGCGCTCACTGAAGCTTTCTTT.